Listed below are T cell receptor beta chains from one sample, sequenced in a study of shared clonotypes between healthy human individuals. Sequencing was performed with immunoSEQ multiplex PCR; in TCRdb, only in-frame clones are kept and a portion is missing. The sample gives about 2 million clones, less than 95% of which show up once; 1% to 1.5% is in the top ten. The material sequenced was naive CD8+ T cells sorted from blood. The receptors shown here come from a man younger than 30 in good health. The CDR3 runs from the conserved cysteine through the conserved F or W. The D gene is left open where the match is weak. Expanded clones are given a class, and other clones once, few, many or no size at all.

.	TRBV7-6	TRBJ2-5	TRBD2	CASSLWPIAGGGETQYF	TGTGCCAGCAGCCTCTGGCCCATAGCGGGGGGCGGGGAGACCCAGTACTTC
.	TRBV13	TRBJ2-7	.	CASSRGISYEQYF	TGTGCCAGCAGCCGGGGCATCTCCTACGAGCAGTACTTC
.	TRBV4-1	TRBJ2-5	TRBD1	CASSQGQGTQETQYF	TGCGCCAGCAGCCAGGGACAGGGAACGCAAGAGACCCAGTACTTC
.	TRBV27	TRBJ1-2	.	CASGRAANYGYTF	TGTGCCAGCGGCCGGGCAGCTAACTATGGCTACACCTTC
.	TRBV30	TRBJ1-2	TRBD1	CAWSGPSKDREDGYTF	TGTGCCTGGAGTGGACCATCTAAGGACAGGGAAGATGGCTACACCTTC
once	TRBV7-8	TRBJ2-5	.	CASSSTGDQETQYF	TGTGCCAGCAGCTCTACCGGGGACCAAGAGACCCAGTACTTC
.	TRBV6-6	TRBJ2-7	TRBD1	CASSTQGELSSYEQYF	TGTGCCAGCAGTACACAGGGGGAGCTAAGCTCCTACGAGCAGTACTTC
.	TRBV13	TRBJ1-4	TRBD1	CASSPQGFEKLFF	TGTGCCAGCAGCCCACAGGGGTTTGAAAAACTGTTTTTT
once	TRBV30	TRBJ2-7	.	CAWTPSTYEQYF	TGTGCCTGGACCCCTTCCACCTACGAGCAGTACTTC
.	TRBV7-7	TRBJ2-5	TRBD2	CASSLSQRGGEETQYF	TGTGCTAGCAGCTTGAGTCAGCGGGGGGGAGAGGAGACCCAGTACTTC
.	TRBV6-5	TRBJ2-1	.	CASSVVTGNEQFF	TGTGCCAGCAGCGTTGTAACAGGGAATGAGCAGTTCTTC
.	TRBV7-9	TRBJ1-4	.	CASSPPDGTTNEKLFF	TGTGCCAGCAGCCCCCCGGACGGAACAACTAATGAAAAACTGTTTTTT
.	TRBV10-1	TRBJ2-7	TRBD1	CASSEIRTGNPYEQYF	TGCGCCAGCAGTGAGATACGGACAGGGAATCCCTACGAGCAGTACTTC
.	TRBV13	TRBJ2-1	.	CASSPRGGYEQFF	TGTGCCAGCAGCCCCCGGGGAGGCTATGAGCAGTTCTTC
.	TRBV10-3	TRBJ2-7	TRBD1	CAISDGQGSYEQYF	TGTGCCATCAGTGACGGACAGGGTTCCTACGAGCAGTACTTC
.	TRBV9	TRBJ2-6	.	CASSVSGSGANVLTF	TGTGCCAGCAGCGTATCGGGGTCTGGGGCCAACGTCCTGACTTTC
.	TRBV6-1	TRBJ2-3	.	CASMESVTDTQYF	TGTGCCAGCATGGAGAGCGTCACAGATACGCAGTATTTT
.	TRBV27	TRBJ2-7	TRBD1	CASSLSGQGAPEQYF	TGTGCCAGCAGTTTATCGGGACAGGGGGCCCCCGAGCAGTACTTC
once	TRBV6-5	TRBJ1-5	.	CASSFREGNQPQHF	TGTGCCAGCAGTTTCAGGGAGGGCAATCAGCCCCAGCATTTT
.	TRBV10-1	TRBJ2-1	.	CASSFSWAGSYNEQFF	TGCGCCAGCAGTTTCTCCTGGGCGGGCTCCTACAATGAGCAGTTCTTC
.	TRBV21-1	TRBJ2-1	.	CASSKLTVGSSYNEQFF	TGTGCCAGCAGCAAATTAACGGTAGGGAGCTCCTACAATGAGCAGTTCTTC
.	TRBV19	TRBJ2-7	TRBD1	CASSNPTGGYYEQYF	TGTGCCAGTAGTAATCCGACAGGGGGATACTACGAGCAGTACTTC
.	TRBV27	TRBJ2-3	.	CASSLEVWADTQYF	TGTGCCAGCAGTTTAGAGGTGTGGGCAGATACGCAGTATTTT
.	TRBV19	TRBJ1-5	.	CASRPPSANQPQHF	TGTGCCAGCCGCCCCCCCAGCGCCAATCAGCCCCAGCATTTT
.	TRBV11-2	TRBJ2-7	.	CASSLGFSYEQYF	TGTGCCAGCAGCCTCGGATTCTCCTACGAGCAGTACTTC
.	TRBV28	TRBJ2-3	.	CASSQPDGLTDTQYF	TGTGCCAGCAGTCAACCCGACGGACTCACAGATACGCAGTATTTT
.	TRBV9	TRBJ2-7	.	CASSVDGDSYEQYF	TGTGCCAGCAGCGTGGACGGGGACTCCTACGAGCAGTACTTC
.	TRBV30	TRBJ2-1	.	CAWSVVGTEQFF	TGTGCCTGGAGTGTAGTGGGGACTGAGCAGTTCTTC
.	TRBV28	TRBJ2-5	.	CASSLGGGWETQYF	TGTGCCAGCAGTTTAGGAGGAGGGTGGGAGACCCAGTACTTC
once	TRBV7-9	TRBJ2-1	TRBD2	CASSSPTGLAINNEQFF	TGTGCCAGCAGCTCCCCCACGGGACTAGCGATCAACAATGAGCAGTTCTTC
.	TRBV5-1	TRBJ2-7	.	CASSFDFTSNSYEQYF	TGCGCCAGCAGCTTTGACTTCACCTCGAATTCCTACGAGCAGTACTTC
.	TRBV6-5	TRBJ1-5	.	CASSLQGAQPQHF	TGTGCCAGCAGTTTACAGGGTGCTCAGCCCCAGCATTTT
.	TRBV11-2	TRBJ2-3	TRBD2	CASSFERGAWDTQYF	TGTGCCAGCAGCTTCGAGCGGGGGGCCTGGGATACGCAGTATTTT
.	TRBV28	TRBJ2-2	.	CASSLRWGESGELFF	TGTGCCAGCAGTTTAAGGTGGGGGGAAAGCGGGGAGCTGTTTTTT
.	TRBV11-2	TRBJ1-1	.	CASCFFGEGNTEAFF	TGTGCCAGCTGCTTTTTCGGCGAAGGGAACACTGAAGCTTTCTTT